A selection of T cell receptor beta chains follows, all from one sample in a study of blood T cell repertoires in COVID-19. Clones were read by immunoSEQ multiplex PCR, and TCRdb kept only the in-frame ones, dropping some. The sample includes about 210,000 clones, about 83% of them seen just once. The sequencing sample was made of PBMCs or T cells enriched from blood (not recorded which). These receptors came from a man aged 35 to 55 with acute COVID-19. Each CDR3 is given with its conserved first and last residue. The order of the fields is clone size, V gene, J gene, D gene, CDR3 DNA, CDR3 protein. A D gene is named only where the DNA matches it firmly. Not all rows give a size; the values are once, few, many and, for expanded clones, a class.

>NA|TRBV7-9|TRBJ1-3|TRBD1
TGTGCCAGCAGCTTAGGTATGGGACAGAGAAACACCATATATTTT
CASSLGMGQRNTIYF
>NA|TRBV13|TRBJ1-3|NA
TGTGCCAGCAGCATTCGAGGGATCTCTGGAAACACCATATATTTT
CASSIRGISGNTIYF
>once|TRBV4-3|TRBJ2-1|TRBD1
TGCGCCAGCAGCCAGTTACCGGGACAGGGTGAGCTCTTC
CASSQLPGQGELF
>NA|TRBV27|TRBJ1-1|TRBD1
TGTGCCAGCAGTTCCCCGGGGACAGCCCGTTTTGAAGCTTTCTTT
CASSSPGTARFEAFF
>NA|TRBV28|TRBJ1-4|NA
TGTGCCAGCAGTCCCCTGGGCAGGCCTAATGAAAAACTGTTTTTT
CASSPLGRPNEKLFF
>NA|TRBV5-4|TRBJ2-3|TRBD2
TGTGCCAGCAGCTTCGGCGGGAGAGGTACAGATACGCAGTATTTT
CASSFGGRGTDTQYF
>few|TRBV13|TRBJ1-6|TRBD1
TGTGCCAGCAGCCGCGGGACAGGGAATAATTCACCCCTCCACTTT
CASSRGTGNNSPLHF
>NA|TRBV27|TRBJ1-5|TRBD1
TGTGCCAGCAGGGGAGAGGGGGCGCGGAACAATCAGCCCCAGCATTTT
CASRGEGARNNQPQHF
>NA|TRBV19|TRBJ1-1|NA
TGTGCCAGTAGTAGGGCACGGTACATGAACACTGAAGCTTTCTTT
CASSRARYMNTEAFF
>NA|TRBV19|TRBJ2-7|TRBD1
TGTGCCAGTAGTATCGACAGGGAATACGAGCAGTACTTC
CASSIDREYEQYF
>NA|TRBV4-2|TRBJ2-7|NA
TGTGCCAGCAGCCAAGAGGGACTGTTGGTAGGCGAGCAGTACTTC
CASSQEGLLVGEQYF
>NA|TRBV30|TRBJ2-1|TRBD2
TGTGCCTGTAGACTAGCGGGAGGACGATCCAATGAGCAGTTCTTC
CACRLAGGRSNEQFF
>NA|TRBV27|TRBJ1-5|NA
TGTGCCAGCAGTTTAGGCAGGGCGCAGCCCCAGCATTTT
CASSLGRAQPQHF
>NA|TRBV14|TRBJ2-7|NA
TGTGCCAGCAGCCAAGATTGGGGGGCATGGCGGGGGTTCTACGAGCAGTACTTC
CASSQDWGAWRGFYEQYF
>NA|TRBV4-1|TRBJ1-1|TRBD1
TGCGCCAGCAGCCAACGTCCAGGGGGTGAGGCTTTCTTT
CASSQRPGGEAFF
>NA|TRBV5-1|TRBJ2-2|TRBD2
TGCGCCAGCAGCTTGGAGCCTAGCGGGAGCCGTGTCACCGGGGAGCTGTTTTTT
CASSLEPSGSRVTGELFF
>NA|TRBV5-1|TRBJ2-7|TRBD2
TGCGCCAGCAGCCCATCCGGGACTAGCGGTTCCTACGAGCAGTACTTC
CASSPSGTSGSYEQYF
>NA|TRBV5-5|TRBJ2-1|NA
TGTGCCAGCAGCTTTCGCGGGGAGACCTACAATGAGCAGTTCTTC
CASSFRGETYNEQFF
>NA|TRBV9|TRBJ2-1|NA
TGTGCCAGCAGCGGACTCGGACAGCGTAATGAGCAGTTCTTC
CASSGLGQRNEQFF
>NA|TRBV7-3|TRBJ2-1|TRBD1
TGTGCCAGCAGTAACAATCTTGGGACAGGCAATGAGCAGTTCTTC
CASSNNLGTGNEQFF
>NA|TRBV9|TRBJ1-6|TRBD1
TGTGCCAGCAGCTCACGACCGGGACAGGGGGCCGGAAATTCACCCCTCCACTTT
CASSSRPGQGAGNSPLHF
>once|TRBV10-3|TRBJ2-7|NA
TGTGCCATCAGTGATCCCAAACAGGGTTCCTACGAGCAGTACTTC
CAISDPKQGSYEQYF
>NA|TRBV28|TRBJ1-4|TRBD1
TGTGCCAGCAGATTCCTCGGGACAGCCGGGAAACTGTTTTTT
CASRFLGTAGKLFF
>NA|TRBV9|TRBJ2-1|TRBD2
TGTGCCAGCAGCGTAGAGGCTAGCGGGAACAATGAGCAGTTCTTC
CASSVEASGNNEQFF
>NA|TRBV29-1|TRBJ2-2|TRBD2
TGCAGCGTTTGGTCTAGCGGCACCGGGGAGCTGTTTTTT
CSVWSSGTGELFF
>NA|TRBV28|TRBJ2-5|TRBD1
TGTGCCAGCAGTCCCGGGACAGGAAGAGAGACCCAGTACTTC
CASSPGTGRETQYF
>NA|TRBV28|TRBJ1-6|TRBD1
TGTGCCAGCAGAACCTTGACAGGGGGCTCACCCCTCCACTTT
CASRTLTGGSPLHF
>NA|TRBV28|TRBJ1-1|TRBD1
TGTGCCAGCAGTCTCGGGACAGGGAAAGGGAACACTGAAGCTTTCTTT
CASSLGTGKGNTEAFF
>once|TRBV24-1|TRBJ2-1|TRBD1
TGTGCCACCGCCAAACGGGACAGGGTGAGCAATGAGCAGTTCTTC
CATAKRDRVSNEQFF
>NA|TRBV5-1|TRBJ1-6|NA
TGCGCCAGCAGCCTGACCGGGACAACTGCTGCACCCCTCCACTTT
CASSLTGTTAAPLHF
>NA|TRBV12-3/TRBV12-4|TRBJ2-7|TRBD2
TGTGCCAGCAGACTAGCGGGAGGCGAGCAGTACTTC
CASRLAGGEQYF
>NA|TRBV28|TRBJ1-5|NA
TGTGCCAGCAGAGTCCCGGGAACGCCCTCTCAGCCCCAGCATTTT
CASRVPGTPSQPQHF
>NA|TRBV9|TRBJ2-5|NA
TGTGCCAGCAGCGTAGACCCTCCGCTTGGGGGGCAAGAGACCCAGTACTTC
CASSVDPPLGGQETQYF
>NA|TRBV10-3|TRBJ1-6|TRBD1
TGTGCCATCAGTGAGTGGACAGGGATGAGTTCACCCCTCCACTTT
CAISEWTGMSSPLHF
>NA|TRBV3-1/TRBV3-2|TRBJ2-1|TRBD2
TGTGCCAGCACCACTAGCGGCTCCTACAATGAGCAGTTCTTC
CASTTSGSYNEQFF
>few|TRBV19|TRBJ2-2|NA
TGTGCCAGTAGCAGAACCAGGGTTGGCGGGGAGCTGTTTTTT
CASSRTRVGGELFF
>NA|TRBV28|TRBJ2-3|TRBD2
TGTGCCAGCAGTTCAGCGGGAGTCGGCACAGATACGCAGTATTTT
CASSSAGVGTDTQYF
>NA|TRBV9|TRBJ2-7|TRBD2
TGTGCCAGCAGCGTAGAACCTAGCGGAGCCTACGAGCAGTACTTC
CASSVEPSGAYEQYF
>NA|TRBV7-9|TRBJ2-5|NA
TGTGCCAGCAGCCTCAAGCAGGCGCAAGAGACCCAGTACTTC
CASSLKQAQETQYF
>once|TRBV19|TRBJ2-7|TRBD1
TGTGCCAGTAGTATGGGGACAGGGGTACACGAGCAGTACTTC
CASSMGTGVHEQYF
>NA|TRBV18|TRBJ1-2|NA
TGTGCCAGCTCAACATTACAGGGCAACAGGAACTATGGCTACACCTTC
CASSTLQGNRNYGYTF
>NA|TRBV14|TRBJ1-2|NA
TGTGCCAGCAGCCAGGTGACAGGTCCTCGTAATGGCTACACCTTC
CASSQVTGPRNGYTF